This is a list of T cell receptor beta chains from one sample in a study of beta chain features in type 1 diabetes. Clones were read by immunoSEQ multiplex PCR, and TCRdb kept only the in-frame ones, dropping some. This table holds 240,000 or so clones, around 68% found once. The sample taken for sequencing was naive CD4+ T cells from blood. The source of these receptors is a man aged 25-40 years in good health. Both conserved end residues are part of each CDR3. D genes are given only for firm matches. Clone size is shown for a subset of rows, as once, few, many or a class of expanded clone.

TRBV15,TRBJ2-5,.,.,TGTGCCACCAGCAGAGATCCTGTTCCCGGGACCCAGTACTTC,CATSRDPVPGTQYF
TRBV7-8,TRBJ2-5,.,.,TGTGCCAGCAGCTTCTTAAACCCGACTAGCCAAGAGACCCAGTACTTC,CASSFLNPTSQETQYF
TRBV29-1,TRBJ1-2,.,.,TGCAGCGTTGAAGAGACGGGGGGCGCGTACTATGGCTACACCTTC,CSVEETGGAYYGYTF
TRBV9,TRBJ2-3,.,TRBD2,TGTGCCAGCAGCTTGGGGACTAGCGGGGCAGATACGCAGTATTTT,CASSLGTSGADTQYF
TRBV28,TRBJ2-5,.,.,TGTGCCAGCAGTTTATTTCAGGAAGAGACCCAGTACTTC,CASSLFQEETQYF
TRBV7-2,TRBJ2-2,.,TRBD2,TGTGCCAGCAGCTCCGTACCCAGGACTAGCGGGGGAGGGGAGCTGTTTTTT,CASSSVPRTSGGGELFF
TRBV30,TRBJ2-5,.,.,TGTGCCTGGAGTAGAGGGCGCGGGGAGACCCAGTACTTC,CAWSRGRGETQYF
TRBV9,TRBJ2-1,.,TRBD2,TGTGCCAGCAGCGTGGCGGGGGACAATGAGCAGTTCTTC,CASSVAGDNEQFF
TRBV30,TRBJ1-5,.,.,TGTGCCTGGAGTGAGGGGAATCAGCCCCAGCATTTT,CAWSEGNQPQHF
TRBV29-1,TRBJ1-5,.,.,TGCAGCGTTGCACAGGGTGTGAATCAGCCCCAGCATTTT,CSVAQGVNQPQHF
TRBV28,TRBJ2-7,.,.,TGTGCCAGCAGGGCGGACAGCATTTACGAGCAGTACTTC,CASRADSIYEQYF
TRBV30,TRBJ2-2,.,.,TGTGCCTGGAGTGTAGGAGGGAGCACCGGGGAGCTGTTTTTT,CAWSVGGSTGELFF
TRBV29-1,TRBJ2-5,.,TRBD2,TGCAGCGTGCTCGGGACTAGCGGAGAAGAGACCCAGTACTTC,CSVLGTSGEETQYF
TRBV30,TRBJ2-7,.,.,TGTGCCTGGGTCGGGCGCAGGCCCAACTACGAGCAGTACTTC,CAWVGRRPNYEQYF
TRBV29-1,TRBJ2-1,.,.,TGCAGCGTTGGCGCGGGAAGGGGTAATGAGCAGTTCTTC,CSVGAGRGNEQFF
TRBV29-1,TRBJ1-1,.,.,TGCAGCGTTGAACGCCGACAGAACACTGAAGCTTTCTTT,CSVERRQNTEAFF
TRBV15,TRBJ2-1,.,TRBD2,TGTGCCACCAGCAGAGTAGCGGGGACCTACAATGAGCAGTTCTTC,CATSRVAGTYNEQFF
TRBV29-1,TRBJ2-5,few,TRBD2,TGCAGCGGCACCGGGACTAGCGGCCAAGAGACCCAGTACTTC,CSGTGTSGQETQYF
TRBV10-3,TRBJ2-7,once,TRBD1,TGTGCCATCAGTGAGGGGGACAGCTACGAGCAGTACTTC,CAISEGDSYEQYF
TRBV6-5,TRBJ1-5,.,TRBD1,TGTGCCAGCAGTCCCGAAGGGGGCGGCAATCAGCCCCAGCATTTT,CASSPEGGGNQPQHF
TRBV30,TRBJ2-1,once,.,TGTGCCTGGATACGCACGAGGAATGAGCAGTTCTTC,CAWIRTRNEQFF
TRBV29-1,TRBJ2-1,.,.,TGCAGCGTTGAGTTATTCAATGAGCAGTTCTTC,CSVELFNEQFF
TRBV7-2,TRBJ2-7,.,TRBD2,TGTGCCAGCAGGCGGGGGGTAACCTACGAGCAGTACTTC,CASRRGVTYEQYF
TRBV4-2,TRBJ2-3,.,.,TGTGCCAGCAGCCAAGATCCGAGCACAGATACGCAGTATTTT,CASSQDPSTDTQYF
TRBV30,TRBJ1-5,.,.,TGTGCCTGGAATAGGGCCGGGCCCAGCAATCAGCCCCAGCATTTT,CAWNRAGPSNQPQHF
TRBV6-6,TRBJ2-1,.,TRBD2,TGTGCCAGCCGCCCCACTAGCGCTTACAATGAGCAGTTCTTC,CASRPTSAYNEQFF
TRBV15,TRBJ2-2,.,.,TGTGCCACGGGTCGGGGCGCGAACACCGGGGAGCTGTTTTTT,CATGRGANTGELFF
TRBV29-1,TRBJ1-1,.,.,TGCAGCGTTGGGGAAGGGGGTCTGAACACTGAAGCTTTCTTT,CSVGEGGLNTEAFF
TRBV7-2,TRBJ2-1,.,TRBD2,TGTGCCAGCAGAACTAGCGGGAGCTCCTACAATGAGCAGTTCTTC,CASRTSGSSYNEQFF
TRBV29-1,TRBJ2-1,.,.,TGCAGCGCCCAAGGGGCGGGGGCGAATGAGCAGTTCTTC,CSAQGAGANEQFF
TRBV7-2,TRBJ2-7,.,.,TGTGCCAGCAGCCCACGACAGGGAGGTGAGCAGTACTTC,CASSPRQGGEQYF
TRBV7-9,TRBJ2-7,few,.,TGTGCCAGCAGCTCCATCTACGAGCAGTACTTC,CASSSIYEQYF
TRBV7-2,TRBJ2-3,few,.,TGTGCCAGCAGCGCCCAAGCTCCCGGGAACACAGATACGCAGTATTTT,CASSAQAPGNTDTQYF
TRBV29-1,TRBJ2-5,.,TRBD2,TGCAGCGTTCTAGCGGTACTCCAAGAGACCCAGTACTTC,CSVLAVLQETQYF
TRBV30,TRBJ2-1,few,.,TGTGCCTGGAGTCCCCGTTACGGTGGGCGCTCCTACAATGAGCAGTTCTTC,CAWSPRYGGRSYNEQFF
TRBV30,TRBJ2-7,.,.,TGTGCCTGGAGTAGACCTGATCCCTACGAGCAGTACTTC,CAWSRPDPYEQYF
TRBV10-3,TRBJ1-1,.,.,TGTGACATCAGTGAGCAGGACAGATTGAACACTGAAGCTTTCTTT,CDISEQDRLNTEAFF
TRBV5-1,TRBJ2-1,.,.,TGCGCCAGCAGCTTGTCCGGGGCTGATGAGCAGTTCTTC,CASSLSGADEQFF
TRBV28,TRBJ1-1,once,TRBD1,TGTGCCAGCAGTTCTTGGACAGGCAGTATGAACACTGAAGCTTTCTTT,CASSSWTGSMNTEAFF
TRBV30,TRBJ2-1,.,TRBD2,TGTGCCTGGAGTGTACTTGAGGGACTAGCGGGGGGGCGGATCTTC,CAWSVLEGLAGGRIF
TRBV20-1,TRBJ2-7,.,.,TGCAGTGCTATAGGCGACGAGCAGTACTTC,CSAIGDEQYF
TRBV5-6,TRBJ2-3,.,TRBD1,TGTGCCAGCAGCTTAACGACAGGGGGAGGAGATACGCAGTATTTT,CASSLTTGGGDTQYF
TRBV21-1,TRBJ2-7,.,.,TGTGCCAGCAGCGGAGGGTACAGAAACGAGCAGTACTTC,CASSGGYRNEQYF
TRBV30,TRBJ1-1,.,TRBD1,TGTGCCTGGAGTCTCCACTCTGGACAGGGGGCTGAAGCTTTCTTT,CAWSLHSGQGAEAFF